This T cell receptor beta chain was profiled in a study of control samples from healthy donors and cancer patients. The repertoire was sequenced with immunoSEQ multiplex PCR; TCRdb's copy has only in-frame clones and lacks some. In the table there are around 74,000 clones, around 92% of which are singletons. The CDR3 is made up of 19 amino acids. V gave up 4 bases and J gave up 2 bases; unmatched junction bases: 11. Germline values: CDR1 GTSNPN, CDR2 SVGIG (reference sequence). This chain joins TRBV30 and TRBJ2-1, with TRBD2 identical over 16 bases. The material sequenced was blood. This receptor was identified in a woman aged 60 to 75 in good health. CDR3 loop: CAWKGSGLAGGRAYNEQFF. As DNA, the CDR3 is TGTGCCTGGAAGGGGTCGGGACTAGCGGGAGGGCGGGCCTACAATGAGCAGTTCTTC.